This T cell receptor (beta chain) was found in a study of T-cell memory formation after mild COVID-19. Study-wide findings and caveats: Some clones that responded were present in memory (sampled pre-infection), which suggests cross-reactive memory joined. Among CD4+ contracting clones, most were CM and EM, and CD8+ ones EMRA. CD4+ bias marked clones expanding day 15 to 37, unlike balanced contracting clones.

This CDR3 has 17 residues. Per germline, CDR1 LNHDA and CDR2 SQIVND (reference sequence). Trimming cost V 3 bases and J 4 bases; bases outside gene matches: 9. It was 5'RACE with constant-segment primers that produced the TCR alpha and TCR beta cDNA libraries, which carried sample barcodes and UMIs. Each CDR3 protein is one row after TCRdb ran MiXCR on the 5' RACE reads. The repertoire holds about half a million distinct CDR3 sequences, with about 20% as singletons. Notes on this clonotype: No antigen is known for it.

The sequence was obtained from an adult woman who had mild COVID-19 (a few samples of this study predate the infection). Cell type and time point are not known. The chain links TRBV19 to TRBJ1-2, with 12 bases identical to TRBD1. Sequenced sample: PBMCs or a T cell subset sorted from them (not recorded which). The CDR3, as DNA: TGTGCCAGTAGTATCGGGACAGGGGGCCTTTCGGCCTATGGCTACACCTTC. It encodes CASSIGTGGLSAYGYTF.